The T cell receptor beta chain described here comes from a study of cytomegalovirus exposure and HLA in healthy donors. Study results and caveats: For TCR beta chains, V- and J-gene trimming was later linked to a missense DCLRE1C variant.

The germline V gene encodes CDR1 SGHRS and CDR2 YFSETQ. V lost 0 bases and J lost 4, with 8 bases in between. The CDR3 runs to 15 residues. This clone was recorded a few times. The target antigen is unknown. 13 Jbeta primers and 60 Vbeta primers were used for the PCR. Sequencing was performed with immunoSEQ multiplex PCR; in TCRdb, only in-frame clones are kept and a portion is missing. The data show 100,000 to 150,000 clones, around 70% seen once. The receptor was derived from a middle-aged man in good health and CMV-seropositive. This chain joins TRBV5-1 and TRBJ1-6; the D is unclear. The sample was PBMCs. CDR3 loop: CASSLGEGYNSPLHF. The CDR3 DNA reads as TGCGCCAGCAGCTTGGGGGAGGGTTATAATTCACCCCTCCACTTT.